This TCR beta chain was sequenced during a study of siplizumab effects on memory and regulatory T cells. Assay used: immunoSEQ multiplex PCR; TCRdb lists only in-frame clones, some missing. The table shows roughly 100,000 clones, with over 95% occurring only once. Study outcomes and limitations: Contribution to the alloresponse seemed major for naive T cells, which also seemed more diverse than memory cells. Naive or memory phenotype was unassignable for roughly 75-95% of proliferating CD4+ or CD8+ clones.

CDR1 is SGHRS, CDR2 YFSETQ, per germline. V lost 6 bases and J 2 bases, leaving 9 bases between the germline ends. The CDR3 extends over 14 amino acids. On this clone: Antigen unknown.

Sequenced sample: naive CD4+ T cells sorted from blood. The receptor's source is a human donor in good health. This sequence joins TRBV5-1 and TRBJ2-6; D uncertain. The CDR3 sequence is CASIGQAGANVLTF. The CDR3 coding sequence is TGCGCCAGCATTGGGCAGGCTGGGGCCAACGTCCTGACTTTC.